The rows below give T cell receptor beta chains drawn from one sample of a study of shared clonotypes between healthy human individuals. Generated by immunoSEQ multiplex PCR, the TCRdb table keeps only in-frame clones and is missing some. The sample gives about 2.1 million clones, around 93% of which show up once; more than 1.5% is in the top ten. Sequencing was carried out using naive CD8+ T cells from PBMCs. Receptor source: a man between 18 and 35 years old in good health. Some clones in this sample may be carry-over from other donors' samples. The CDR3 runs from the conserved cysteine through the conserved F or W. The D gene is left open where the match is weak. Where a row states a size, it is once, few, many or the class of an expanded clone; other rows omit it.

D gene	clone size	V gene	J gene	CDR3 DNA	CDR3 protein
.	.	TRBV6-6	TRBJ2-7	TGTGCCAGCAGTTACTCGGACACCTTCTACGAGCAGTACTTC	CASSYSDTFYEQYF
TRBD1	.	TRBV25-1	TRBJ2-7	TGTGCCAGCAGGGGGACAGCTTCCTACGAGCAGTACTTC	CASRGTASYEQYF
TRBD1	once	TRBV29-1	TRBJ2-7	TGCAGCGTTGATGGAGGACAGGCAGAGGGGGAGTACTTC	CSVDGGQAEGEYF
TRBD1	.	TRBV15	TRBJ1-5	TGTGCCACCAGCAGAGATGGGACAGGGGGGCAGCCCCAGCATTTT	CATSRDGTGGQPQHF
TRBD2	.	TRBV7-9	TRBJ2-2	TGTGCCAGCAGCTTTCCACTAGCGGACACCGGGGAGCTGTTTTTT	CASSFPLADTGELFF
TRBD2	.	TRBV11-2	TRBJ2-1	TGTGCCAGCAGCTATAGCGGGAGGCGGGATGAGCAGTTCTTC	CASSYSGRRDEQFF
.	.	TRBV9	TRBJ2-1	TGTGCCAGCAGCGTAGGGAGGGCCTCCTACAATGAGCAGTTCTTC	CASSVGRASYNEQFF
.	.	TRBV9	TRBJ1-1	TGTGCCAGCAGCCTAGGGGGGGTCATGAACACTGAAGCTTTCTTT	CASSLGGVMNTEAFF
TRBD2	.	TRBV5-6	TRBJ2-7	TGTGCCAGCAGCGGAATATTCAGCGGGAGCCCCTCCTACGAGCAGTACTTC	CASSGIFSGSPSYEQYF
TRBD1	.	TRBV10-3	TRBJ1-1	TGTGCCATCAGCGAGGGACAGGGGGCGAACACTGAAGCTTTCTTT	CAISEGQGANTEAFF
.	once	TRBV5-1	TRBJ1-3	TGCGCCAGCAGCTTGACGGGCTCTGGAAACACCATATATTTT	CASSLTGSGNTIYF
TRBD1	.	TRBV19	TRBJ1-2	TGTGCCAGTAGTACCGAGGACAGGGCCGGTGGCTATGGCTACACCTTC	CASSTEDRAGGYGYTF
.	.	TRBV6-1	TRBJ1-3	TGTGCCAGCAGTGGACGGACTATTAGGAACACCATATATTTT	CASSGRTIRNTIYF
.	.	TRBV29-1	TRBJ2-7	TGCAGCGTTGTAGGCCATCAAAGCTCCTACGAGCAGTACTTC	CSVVGHQSSYEQYF
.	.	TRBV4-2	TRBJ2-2	TGTGCCAGCAGCCACCTCCTCCTGCGTTCTCTTTCGGACACCGGGGAGCTGTTTTTT	CASSHLLLRSLSDTGELFF
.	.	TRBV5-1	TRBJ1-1	TGCGCCAGCAGCTTGGACCGTGAGGGGAACACTGAAGCTTTCTTT	CASSLDREGNTEAFF
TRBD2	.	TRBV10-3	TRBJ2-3	TGTGCCATCAGTGAGCACCCGGCTAGCGGGAGTGGAGATACGCAGTATTTT	CAISEHPASGSGDTQYF
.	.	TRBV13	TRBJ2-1	TGTGCCAGCAGCTTAGCGAATGAGCAGTTCTTC	CASSLANEQFF
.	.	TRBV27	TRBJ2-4	TGTGCCAGCAGTTTAATAGGGGCTTTAGCCAAAAACATTCAGTACTTC	CASSLIGALAKNIQYF
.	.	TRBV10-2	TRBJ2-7	TGCGCCAGCTCTATGGAGCTCACCTACGAGCAGTACTTC	CASSMELTYEQYF
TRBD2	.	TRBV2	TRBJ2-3	TGTGCCAGCACTGCTAGCGGGAGGACAGATACGCAGTATTTT	CASTASGRTDTQYF
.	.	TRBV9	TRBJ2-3	TGTGCCAGCAGCAACAATATGGCCTCTAGCACAGATACGCAGTATTTT	CASSNNMASSTDTQYF
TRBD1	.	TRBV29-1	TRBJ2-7	TGCAGCGTGACCGGACAGGGAGGCGAGCAGTACTTC	CSVTGQGGEQYF
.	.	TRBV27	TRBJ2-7	TGTGCCAGCAGTTTGGAAGTTAACTCCTACGAGCAGTACTTC	CASSLEVNSYEQYF
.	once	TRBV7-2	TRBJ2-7	TGTGCCAGCAGCTTAGCGGGAGTGAGATACTCCTACGAGCAGTACTTC	CASSLAGVRYSYEQYF
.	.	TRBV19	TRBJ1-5	TGTGCCAGTAGTCCTGCCGACGAGCTCAATCAGCCCCAGCATTTT	CASSPADELNQPQHF
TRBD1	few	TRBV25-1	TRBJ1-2	TGTGCCAGCCTGGGACAGGAAGGCTACACCTTC	CASLGQEGYTF
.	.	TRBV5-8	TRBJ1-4	.	CASSSSIRDEKLFF
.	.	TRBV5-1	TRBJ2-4	TGCGCCAGCAGCTTGTTGGACTTC	CASSLLDF
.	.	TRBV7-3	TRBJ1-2	TGTGCCAGCAGCCTCGGTTCAGGGCATGGCTACACCTTC	CASSLGSGHGYTF
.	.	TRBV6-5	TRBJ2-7	TGTGCCAGCAGTTACGCAGGGTTCTACGAGCAGTACTTC	CASSYAGFYEQYF
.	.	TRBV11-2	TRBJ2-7	TGTGCCAGCAGCTTAAGTCTCGGACAAAATGACGAGCAGTACTTC	CASSLSLGQNDEQYF
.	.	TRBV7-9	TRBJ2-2	TGTGCCAGCAGCCCCCCGGAGCTGTTTTTT	CASSPPELFF
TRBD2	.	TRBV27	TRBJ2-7	TGTGCCAGCGCCAGACTAGCGGGAGTGGTCCTGACTATCTACGAGCAGTACTTC	CASARLAGVVLTIYEQYF
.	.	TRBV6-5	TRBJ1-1	TGTGCCAGCAGTTACTCGTGGGAGGGAAGCACTGAAGCTTTCTTT	CASSYSWEGSTEAFF
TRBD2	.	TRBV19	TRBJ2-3	TGTGCCAGTAGTATCCCCCCGGGACTAGCGGGAGGACGCACAGATACGCAGTATTTT	CASSIPPGLAGGRTDTQYF
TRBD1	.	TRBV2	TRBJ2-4	TGTGCCAGCAGTGAAGAGGGACAGGGAAAAAACATTCAGTACTTC	CASSEEGQGKNIQYF